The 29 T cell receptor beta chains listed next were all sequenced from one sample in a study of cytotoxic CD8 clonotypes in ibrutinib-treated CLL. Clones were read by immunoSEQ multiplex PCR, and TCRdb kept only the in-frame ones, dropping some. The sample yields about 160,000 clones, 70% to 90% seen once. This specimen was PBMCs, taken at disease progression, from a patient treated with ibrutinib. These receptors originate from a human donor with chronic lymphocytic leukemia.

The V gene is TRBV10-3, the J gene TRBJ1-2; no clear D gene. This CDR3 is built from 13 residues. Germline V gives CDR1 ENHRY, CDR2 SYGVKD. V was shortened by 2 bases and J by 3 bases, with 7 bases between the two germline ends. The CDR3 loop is CAISEEQDYGYTF. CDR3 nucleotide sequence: TGTGCCATCAGTGAGGAGCAAGACTATGGCTACACCTTC.

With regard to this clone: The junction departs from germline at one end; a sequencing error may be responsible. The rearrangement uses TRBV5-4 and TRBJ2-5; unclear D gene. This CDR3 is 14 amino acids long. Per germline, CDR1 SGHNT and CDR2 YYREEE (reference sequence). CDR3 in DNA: TGTGCCAGCAACTTGGCTAGTCAGGTTGAGACCCAGTACTTC. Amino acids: CASNLASQVETQYF.

CDR3 DNA sequence: TGCGCCAGCAGCCAAGATCTGTCCGAGAGCCTCTACGAGCAGTACTTC. It codes for CASSQDLSESLYEQYF. The V call is TRBV4-3, the J call TRBJ2-7; D is unclear. Germline V gene data show CDR1 as LGHNA and CDR2 as YSLEER. This CDR3 spans 16 amino acids. Trimming shortened V by 0 bases and J by 3 bases, and 15 bases separated the two germline ends.

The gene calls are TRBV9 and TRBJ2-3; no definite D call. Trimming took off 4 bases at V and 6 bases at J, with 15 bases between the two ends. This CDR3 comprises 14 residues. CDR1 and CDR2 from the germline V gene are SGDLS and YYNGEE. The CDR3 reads CASSPRSLSDTQYF. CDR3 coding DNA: TGTGCCAGCAGCCCGAGGAGTCTGTCCGATACGCAGTATTTT.

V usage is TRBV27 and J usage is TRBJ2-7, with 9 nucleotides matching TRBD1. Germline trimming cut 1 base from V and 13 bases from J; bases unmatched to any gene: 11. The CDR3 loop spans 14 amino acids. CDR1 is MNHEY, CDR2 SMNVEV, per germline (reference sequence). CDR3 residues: CASSLWPGQGPFYF. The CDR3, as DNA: TGTGCCAGCAGTTTATGGCCGGGACAGGGCCCTTTCTACTTC.

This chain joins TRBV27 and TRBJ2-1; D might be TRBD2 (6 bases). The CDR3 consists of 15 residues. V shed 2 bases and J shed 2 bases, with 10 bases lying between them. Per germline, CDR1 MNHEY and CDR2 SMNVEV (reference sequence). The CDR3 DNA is TGTGCCAGCAGTTTACGGGACTCGCCCTACAATGAGCAGTTCTTC. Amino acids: CASSLRDSPYNEQFF.

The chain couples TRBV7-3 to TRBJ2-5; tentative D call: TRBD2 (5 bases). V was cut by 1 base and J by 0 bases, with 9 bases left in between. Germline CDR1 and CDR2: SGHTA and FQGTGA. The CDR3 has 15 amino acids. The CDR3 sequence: CASSLRLRDQETQYF. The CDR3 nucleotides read TGTGCCAGCAGCTTAAGGCTGCGGGACCAAGAGACCCAGTACTTC.

CDR3 bases: TGCGCCAGCAGTGAGCTAGCGGGAGGGCCTAAGAATGAGCAGTTCTTC. Translating it yields CASSELAGGPKNEQFF. This chain links TRBV10-1 with TRBJ2-1, with TRBD2 matching 12 bases. The CDR3 consists of 16 residues. Germline-derived CDR1 and CDR2 are WNHNN and SYGVQD (reference sequence). V lost 2 bases, J lost 7 bases, and 6 bases stayed unmatched.

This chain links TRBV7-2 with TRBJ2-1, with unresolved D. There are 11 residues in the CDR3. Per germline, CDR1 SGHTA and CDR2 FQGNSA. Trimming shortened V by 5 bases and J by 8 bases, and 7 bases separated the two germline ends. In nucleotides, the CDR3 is TGTGCCAGCAGCCAGCTCTATGAGCAGTTCTTC. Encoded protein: CASSQLYEQFF.

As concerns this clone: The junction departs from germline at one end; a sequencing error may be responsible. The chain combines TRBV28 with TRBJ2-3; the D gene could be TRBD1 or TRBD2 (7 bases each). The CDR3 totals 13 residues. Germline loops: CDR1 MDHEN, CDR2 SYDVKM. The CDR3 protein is CASRGGGTDTQYF. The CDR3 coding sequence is TGTGCCAGCAGGGGAGGGGGCACGGATACGCAGTATTTT.

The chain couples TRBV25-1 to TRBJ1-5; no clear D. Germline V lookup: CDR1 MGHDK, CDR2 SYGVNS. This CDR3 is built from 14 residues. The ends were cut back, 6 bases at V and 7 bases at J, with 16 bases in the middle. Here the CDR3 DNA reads TGTGCCAGCAGCGATATATCAGGCGTACAGCCCCAGCATTTT. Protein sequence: CASSDISGVQPQHF. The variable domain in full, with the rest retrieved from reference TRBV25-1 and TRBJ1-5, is EADIYQTPRYLVIGTGKKITLECSQTMGHDKMYWYQQDPGMELHLIHYSYGVNSTEKGDLSSESTVSRIRTEHFPLTLESARPSHTSQYLCASSDISGVQPQHFGDGTRLSIL.

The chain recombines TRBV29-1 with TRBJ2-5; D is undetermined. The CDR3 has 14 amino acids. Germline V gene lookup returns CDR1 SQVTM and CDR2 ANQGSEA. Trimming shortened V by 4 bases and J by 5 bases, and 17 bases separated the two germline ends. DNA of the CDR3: TGCAGCGTTGGCAAGGATACCACCAGGGAGACCCAGTACTTC. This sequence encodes CSVGKDTTRETQYF. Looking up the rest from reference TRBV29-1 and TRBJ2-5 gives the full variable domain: SAVISQKPSRDICQRGTSLTIQCQVDSQVTMMFWYRQQPGQSLTLIATANQGSEATYESGFVIDKFPISRPNLTFSTLTVSNMSPEDSSIYLCSVGKDTTRETQYFGPGTRLLVL.

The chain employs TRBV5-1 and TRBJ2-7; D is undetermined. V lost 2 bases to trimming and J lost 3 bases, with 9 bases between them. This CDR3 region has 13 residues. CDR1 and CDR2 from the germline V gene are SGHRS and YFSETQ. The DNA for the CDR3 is TGCGCCAGCAGCTTCGGCCTCTACTACGAGCAGTACTTC. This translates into CASSFGLYYEQYF.

This CDR3 is CASSKGPGIMNTEAFF. The CDR3, as DNA: TGTGCCAGTAGTAAGGGCCCCGGAATAATGAACACTGAAGCTTTCTTT. This rearrangement joins TRBV19 to TRBJ1-1; no reliable D call. With 4 bases removed from V and 0 bases from J, the gap between germline ends came to 15 bases. The CDR3 spans 16 residues. Germline CDR1 is LNHDA and CDR2 is SQIVND (reference sequence). Using reference TRBV19 and TRBJ1-1 for the parts outside the CDR3, the full variable domain is DGGITQSPKYLFRKEGQNVTLSCEQNLNHDAMYWYRQDPGQGLRLIYYSQIVNDFQKGDIAEGYSVSREKKESFPLTVTSAQKNPTAFYLCASSKGPGIMNTEAFFGQGTRLTVV.

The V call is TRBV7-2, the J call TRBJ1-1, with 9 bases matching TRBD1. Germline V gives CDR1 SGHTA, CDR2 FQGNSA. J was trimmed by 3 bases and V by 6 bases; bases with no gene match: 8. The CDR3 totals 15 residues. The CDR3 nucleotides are TGTGCCAGCAGGGATACAGGGGGCGGTTACACTGAAGCTTTCTTT. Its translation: CASRDTGGGYTEAFF. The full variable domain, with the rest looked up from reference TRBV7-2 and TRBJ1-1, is GAGVSQSPSNKVTEKGKDVELRCDPISGHTALYWYRQSLGQGLEFLIYFQGNSAPDKSGLPSDRFSAERTGGSVSTLTIQRTQQEDSAVYLCASRDTGGGYTEAFFGQGTRLTVV.

Here the CDR3 reads CAWGRGRDNEKLFF. The DNA of the CDR3 is TGTGCCTGGGGACGGGGTAGGGATAATGAAAAACTGTTTTTT. J is TRBJ1-4 and V is TRBV30; no clear D gene. Germline V gives CDR1 GTSNPN, CDR2 SVGIG (reference sequence). This CDR3 has 14 amino acids. Trimming cost V 5 bases and J 4 bases, with 14 bases left between them.

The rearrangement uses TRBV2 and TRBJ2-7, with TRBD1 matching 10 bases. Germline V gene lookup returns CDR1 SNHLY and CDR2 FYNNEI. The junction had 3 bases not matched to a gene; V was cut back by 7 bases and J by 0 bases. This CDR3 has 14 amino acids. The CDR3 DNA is TGTGCCAGCACTCGGACAGGGGGCTCCTACGAGCAGTACTTC. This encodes CASTRTGGSYEQYF.

This CDR3 reads CASEKTDRAYEQYF. CDR3 sequence (DNA): TGTGCCAGCGAGAAAACCGACAGGGCCTACGAGCAGTACTTC. The rearrangement links TRBV6-1 to TRBJ2-7, with TRBD1 matching 7 bases. The germline V gene encodes CDR1 MNHNS and CDR2 SASEGT. V trimming: 8 bases; J trimming: 2 bases; junction bases outside the gene matches: 9. The CDR3 length is 14 residues.

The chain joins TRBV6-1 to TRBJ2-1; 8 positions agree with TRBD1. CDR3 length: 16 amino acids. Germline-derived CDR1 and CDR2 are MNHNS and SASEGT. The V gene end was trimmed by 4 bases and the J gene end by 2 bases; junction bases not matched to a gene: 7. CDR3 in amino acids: CASSGQTGAPYNEQFF. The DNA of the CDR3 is TGTGCCAGCAGTGGACAGACAGGGGCTCCCTACAATGAGCAGTTCTTC.

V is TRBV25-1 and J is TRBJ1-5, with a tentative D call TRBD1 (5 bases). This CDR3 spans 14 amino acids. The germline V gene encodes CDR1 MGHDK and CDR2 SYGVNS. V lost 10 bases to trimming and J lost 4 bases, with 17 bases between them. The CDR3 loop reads CATQGGQTNQPQHF. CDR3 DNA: TGTGCCACCCAGGGCGGACAAACAAATCAGCCCCAGCATTTT.

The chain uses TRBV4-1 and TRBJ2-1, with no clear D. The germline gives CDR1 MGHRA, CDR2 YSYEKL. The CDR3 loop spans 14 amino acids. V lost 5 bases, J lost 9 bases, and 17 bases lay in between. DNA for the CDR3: TGCGCCAGCAGCGGAAATTGGGGTTCCGGTGAGCAGTTCTTC. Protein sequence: CASSGNWGSGEQFF.

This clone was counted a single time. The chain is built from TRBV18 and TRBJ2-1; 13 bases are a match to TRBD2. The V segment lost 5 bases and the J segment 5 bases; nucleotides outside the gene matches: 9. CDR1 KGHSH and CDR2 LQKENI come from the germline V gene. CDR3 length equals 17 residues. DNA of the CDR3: TGTGCCAGCTCAATCACTAGCGGGAGGGCCTTGAACAATGAGCAGTTCTTC. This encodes CASSITSGRALNNEQFF. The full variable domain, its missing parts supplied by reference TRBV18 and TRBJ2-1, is NAGVMQNPRHLVRRRGQEARLRCSPMKGHSHVYWYRQLPEEGLKFMVYLQKENIIDESGMPKERFSAEFPKEGPSILRIQQVVRGDSAAYFCASSITSGRALNNEQFFGPGTRLTVL.

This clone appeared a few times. CDR3 in amino acids: CASSLRTVQETQYF. For the CDR3, the DNA is TGCGCCAGCAGCCTACGGACAGTTCAAGAGACCCAGTACTTC. V is TRBV5-1 and J is TRBJ2-5, with a weak D call TRBD1 (6 bases). V lost 4 bases and J lost 2, with 12 bases in between. The CDR3 contains 14 residues. Germline lookup yields CDR1 SGHRS and CDR2 YFSETQ.

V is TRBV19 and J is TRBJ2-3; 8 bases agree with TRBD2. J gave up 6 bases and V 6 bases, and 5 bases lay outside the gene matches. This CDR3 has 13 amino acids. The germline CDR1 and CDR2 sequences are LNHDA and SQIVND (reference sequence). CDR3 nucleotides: TGTGCCAGTAGGGGGGCGGGAGGCGATACGCAGTATTTT. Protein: CASRGAGGDTQYF.

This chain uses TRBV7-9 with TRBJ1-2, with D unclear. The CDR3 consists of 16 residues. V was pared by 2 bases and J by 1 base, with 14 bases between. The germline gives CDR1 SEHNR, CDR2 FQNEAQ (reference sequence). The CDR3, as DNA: TGTGCCAGCAGCTTATCAGTTCCGCAATTTAACTATGGCTACACCTTC. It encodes CASSLSVPQFNYGYTF.

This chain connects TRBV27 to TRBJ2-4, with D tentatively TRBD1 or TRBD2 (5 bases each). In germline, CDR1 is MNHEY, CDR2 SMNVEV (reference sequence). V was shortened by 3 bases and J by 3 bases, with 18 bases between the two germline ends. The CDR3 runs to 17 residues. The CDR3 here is CASSFAAGTRNKNIQYF. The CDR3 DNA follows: TGTGCCAGCAGTTTTGCCGCCGGGACGAGGAACAAAAACATTCAGTACTTC.

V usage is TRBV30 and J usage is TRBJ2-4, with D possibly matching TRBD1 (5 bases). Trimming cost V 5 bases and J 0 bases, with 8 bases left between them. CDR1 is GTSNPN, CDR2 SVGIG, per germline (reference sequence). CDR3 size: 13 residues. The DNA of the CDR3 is TGTGCCTGGGGGGCCGGAGCCAAAAACATTCAGTACTTC. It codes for CAWGAGAKNIQYF.

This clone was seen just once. CDR3 coding DNA: TGTGCCAGCACGACATATGGTCGCGACGAGCAGTACTTC. Translated, it gives CASTTYGRDEQYF. This rearrangement joins TRBV7-2 to TRBJ2-7; D remains unclear. There are 13 residues in the CDR3. Germline CDR1 and CDR2: SGHTA and FQGNSA. Trimming removed 7 bases from V and 5 bases from J, with 15 bases in between.

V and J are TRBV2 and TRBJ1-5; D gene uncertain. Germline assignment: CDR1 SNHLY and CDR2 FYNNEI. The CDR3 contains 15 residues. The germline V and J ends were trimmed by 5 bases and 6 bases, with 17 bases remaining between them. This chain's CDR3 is CASSPKSTGGQPQHF. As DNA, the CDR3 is TGTGCCAGCAGTCCTAAGTCGACGGGAGGTCAGCCCCAGCATTTT.